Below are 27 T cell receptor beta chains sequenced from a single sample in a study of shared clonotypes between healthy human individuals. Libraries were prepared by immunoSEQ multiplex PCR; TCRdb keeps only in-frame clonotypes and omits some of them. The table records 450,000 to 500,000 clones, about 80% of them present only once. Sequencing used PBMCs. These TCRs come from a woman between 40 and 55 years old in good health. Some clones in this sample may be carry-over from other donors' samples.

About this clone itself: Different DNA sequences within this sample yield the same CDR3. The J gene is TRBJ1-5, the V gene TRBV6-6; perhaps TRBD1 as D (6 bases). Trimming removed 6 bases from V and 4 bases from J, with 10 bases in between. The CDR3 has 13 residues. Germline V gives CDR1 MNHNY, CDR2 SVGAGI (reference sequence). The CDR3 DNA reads TGTGCCAGCAGCCTACAGGGAAATCAGCCCCAGCATTTT. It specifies CASSLQGNQPQHF.

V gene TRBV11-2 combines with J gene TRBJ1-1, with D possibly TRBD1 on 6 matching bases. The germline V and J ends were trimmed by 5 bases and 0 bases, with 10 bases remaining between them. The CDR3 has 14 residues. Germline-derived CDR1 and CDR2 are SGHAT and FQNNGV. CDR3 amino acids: CASSRDRLNTEAFF. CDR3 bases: TGTGCCAGCAGCCGCGACAGGTTGAACACTGAAGCTTTCTTT.

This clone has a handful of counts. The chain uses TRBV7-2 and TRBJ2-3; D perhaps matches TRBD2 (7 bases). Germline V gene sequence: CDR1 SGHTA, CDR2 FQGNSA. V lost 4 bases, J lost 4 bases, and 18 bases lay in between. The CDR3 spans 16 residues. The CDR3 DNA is TGTGCCAGCAGCTACTGGGGGCGGGAGTTATCAGATACGCAGTATTTT. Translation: CASSYWGRELSDTQYF.

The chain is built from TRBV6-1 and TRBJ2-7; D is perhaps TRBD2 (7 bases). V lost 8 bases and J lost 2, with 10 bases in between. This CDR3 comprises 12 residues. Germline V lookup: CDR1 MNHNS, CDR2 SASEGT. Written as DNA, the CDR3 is TGTGCCAGCCGGGGGGCTCCCTACGAGCAGTACTTC. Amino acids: CASRGAPYEQYF.

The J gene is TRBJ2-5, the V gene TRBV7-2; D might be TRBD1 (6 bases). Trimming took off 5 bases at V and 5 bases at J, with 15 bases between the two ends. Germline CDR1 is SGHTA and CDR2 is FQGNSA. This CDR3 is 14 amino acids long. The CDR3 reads CASSPGTTWETQYF. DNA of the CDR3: TGTGCCAGCAGCCCCGGGACAACGTGGGAGACCCAGTACTTC. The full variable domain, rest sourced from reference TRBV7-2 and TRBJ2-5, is GAGVSQSPSNKVTEKGKDVELRCDPISGHTALYWYRQSLGQGLEFLIYFQGNSAPDKSGLPSDRFSAERTGGSVSTLTIQRTQQEDSAVYLCASSPGTTWETQYFGPGTRLLVL.

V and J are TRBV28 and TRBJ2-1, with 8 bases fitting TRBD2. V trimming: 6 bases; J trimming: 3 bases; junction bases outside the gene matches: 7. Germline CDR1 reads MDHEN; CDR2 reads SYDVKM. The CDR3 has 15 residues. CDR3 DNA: TGTGCCAGCAGCCTCCGGGGGGGCCTCTACAATGAGCAGTTCTTC. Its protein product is CASSLRGGLYNEQFF.

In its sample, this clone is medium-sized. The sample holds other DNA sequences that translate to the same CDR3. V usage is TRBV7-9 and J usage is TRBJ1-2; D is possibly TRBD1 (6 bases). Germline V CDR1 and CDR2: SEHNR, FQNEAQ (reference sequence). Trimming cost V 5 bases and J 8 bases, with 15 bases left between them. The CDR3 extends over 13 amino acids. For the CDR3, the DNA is TGTGCCAGCAGCCCCTTGGGGGCCCGGGGCTACACCTTC. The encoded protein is CASSPLGARGYTF.

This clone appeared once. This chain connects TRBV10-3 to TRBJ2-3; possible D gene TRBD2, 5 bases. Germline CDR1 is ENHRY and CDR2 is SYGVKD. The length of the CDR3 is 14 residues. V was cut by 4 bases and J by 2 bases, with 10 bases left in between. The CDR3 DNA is TGTGCCATCAGTGCGGGGATTAACACAGATACGCAGTATTTT. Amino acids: CAISAGINTDTQYF.

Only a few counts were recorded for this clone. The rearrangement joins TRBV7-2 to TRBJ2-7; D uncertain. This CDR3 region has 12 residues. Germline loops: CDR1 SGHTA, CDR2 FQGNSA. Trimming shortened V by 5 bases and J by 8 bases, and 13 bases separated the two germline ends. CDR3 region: CASSTSPGQQYF. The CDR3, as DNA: TGTGCCAGCAGCACGAGTCCAGGCCAGCAGTACTTC.

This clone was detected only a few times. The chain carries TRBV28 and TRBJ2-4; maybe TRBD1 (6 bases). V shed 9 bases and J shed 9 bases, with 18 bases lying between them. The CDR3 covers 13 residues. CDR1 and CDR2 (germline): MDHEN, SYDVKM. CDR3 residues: CASRQDPLSIQYF. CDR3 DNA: TGTGCCAGTCGACAGGACCCCTTAAGCATTCAGTACTTC.

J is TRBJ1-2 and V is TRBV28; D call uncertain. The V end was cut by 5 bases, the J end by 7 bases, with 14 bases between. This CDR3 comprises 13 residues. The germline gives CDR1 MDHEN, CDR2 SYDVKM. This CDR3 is CASSTTRRGGYTF. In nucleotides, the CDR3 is TGTGCCAGCAGTACTACTCGGCGGGGTGGCTACACCTTC.

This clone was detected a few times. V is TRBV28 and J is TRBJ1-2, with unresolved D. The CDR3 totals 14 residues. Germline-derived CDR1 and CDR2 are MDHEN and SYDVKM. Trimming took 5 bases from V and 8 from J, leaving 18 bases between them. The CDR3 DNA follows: TGTGCCAGCAGTAAAACCTCCGGGGTTGGGGGCTACACCTTC. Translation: CASSKTSGVGGYTF.

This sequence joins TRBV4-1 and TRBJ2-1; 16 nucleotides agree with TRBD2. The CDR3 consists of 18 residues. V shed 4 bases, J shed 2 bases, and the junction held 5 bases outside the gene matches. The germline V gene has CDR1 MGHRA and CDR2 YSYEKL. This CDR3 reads CASSPGLAGGPTYNEQFF. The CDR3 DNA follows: TGCGCCAGCAGCCCGGGACTAGCGGGAGGGCCGACCTACAATGAGCAGTTCTTC.

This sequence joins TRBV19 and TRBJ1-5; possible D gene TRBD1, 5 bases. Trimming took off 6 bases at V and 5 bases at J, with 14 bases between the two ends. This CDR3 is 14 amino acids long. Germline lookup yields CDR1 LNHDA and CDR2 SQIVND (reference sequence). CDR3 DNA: TGTGCCAGTAGCCAGGGTTTAAGGGATCAGCCCCAGCATTTT. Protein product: CASSQGLRDQPQHF.

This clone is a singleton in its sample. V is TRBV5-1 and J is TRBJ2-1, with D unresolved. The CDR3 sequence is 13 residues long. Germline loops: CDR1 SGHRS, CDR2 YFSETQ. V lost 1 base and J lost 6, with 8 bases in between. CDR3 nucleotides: TGCGCCAGCAGCTTGCTGGCCGGCAATGAGCAGTTCTTC. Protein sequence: CASSLLAGNEQFF.

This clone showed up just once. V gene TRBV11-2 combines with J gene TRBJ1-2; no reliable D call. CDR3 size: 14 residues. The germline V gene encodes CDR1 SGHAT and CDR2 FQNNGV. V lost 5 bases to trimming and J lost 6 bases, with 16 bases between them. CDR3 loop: CASSQRPGRHGYTF. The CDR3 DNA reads TGTGCCAGCAGCCAAAGGCCGGGCCGCCATGGCTACACCTTC.

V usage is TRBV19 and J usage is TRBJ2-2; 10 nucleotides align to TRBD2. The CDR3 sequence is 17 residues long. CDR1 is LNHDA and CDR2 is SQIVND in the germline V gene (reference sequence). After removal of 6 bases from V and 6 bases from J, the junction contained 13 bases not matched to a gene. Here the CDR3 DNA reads TGTGCCAGTAGGTCAACTTCTAGCGGGAGAGTGGCCGGGGAGCTGTTTTTT. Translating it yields CASRSTSSGRVAGELFF. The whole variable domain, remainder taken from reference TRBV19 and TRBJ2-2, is DGGITQSPKYLFRKEGQNVTLSCEQNLNHDAMYWYRQDPGQGLRLIYYSQIVNDFQKGDIAEGYSVSREKKESFPLTVTSAQKNPTAFYLCASRSTSSGRVAGELFFGEGSRLTVL.

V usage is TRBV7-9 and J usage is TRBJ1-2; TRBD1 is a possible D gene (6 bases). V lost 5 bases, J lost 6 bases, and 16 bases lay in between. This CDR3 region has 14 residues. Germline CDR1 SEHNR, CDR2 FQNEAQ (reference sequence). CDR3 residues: CASSPGQIRDGYTF. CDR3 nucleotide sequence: TGTGCCAGCAGCCCTGGACAGATAAGGGATGGCTACACCTTC.

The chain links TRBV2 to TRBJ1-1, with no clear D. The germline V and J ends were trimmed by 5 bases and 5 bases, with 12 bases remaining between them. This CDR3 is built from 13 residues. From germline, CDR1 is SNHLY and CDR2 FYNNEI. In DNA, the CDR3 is TGTGCCAGCAGTTTTACAGTTTATACTGAAGCTTTCTTT. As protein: CASSFTVYTEAFF.

The CDR3: CASSDLFSTGVNEQFF. DNA of the CDR3: TGTGCCAGCAGTGACCTCTTCTCCACAGGGGTGAATGAGCAGTTCTTC. This chain uses TRBV6-4 with TRBJ2-1, with 7 nucleotides matching TRBD1. Germline CDR1 is MRHNA and CDR2 is SNTAGT. This CDR3 is built from 16 residues. The V and J ends lost 2 bases and 7 bases, in that order; junction bases with no gene match: 11.

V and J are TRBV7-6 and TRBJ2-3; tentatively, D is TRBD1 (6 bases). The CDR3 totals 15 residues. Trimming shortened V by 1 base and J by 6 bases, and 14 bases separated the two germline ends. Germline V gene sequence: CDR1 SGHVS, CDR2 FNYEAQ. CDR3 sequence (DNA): TGTGCCAGCAGCTTAGAACAGGGCTTGAGCGATACGCAGTATTTT. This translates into CASSLEQGLSDTQYF.

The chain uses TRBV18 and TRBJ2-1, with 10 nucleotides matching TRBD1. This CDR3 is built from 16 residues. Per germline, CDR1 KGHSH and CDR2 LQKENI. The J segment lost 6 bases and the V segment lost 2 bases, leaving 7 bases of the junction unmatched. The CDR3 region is CASSPAGQGRGNEQFF. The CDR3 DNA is TGTGCCAGCTCACCAGCGGGACAGGGGAGGGGCAATGAGCAGTTCTTC.

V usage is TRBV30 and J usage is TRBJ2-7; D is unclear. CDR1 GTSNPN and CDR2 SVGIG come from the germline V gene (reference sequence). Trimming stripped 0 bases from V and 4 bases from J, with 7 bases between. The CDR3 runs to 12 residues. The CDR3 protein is CAWSVTAYEQYF. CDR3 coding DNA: TGTGCCTGGAGTGTCACAGCGTACGAGCAGTACTTC.

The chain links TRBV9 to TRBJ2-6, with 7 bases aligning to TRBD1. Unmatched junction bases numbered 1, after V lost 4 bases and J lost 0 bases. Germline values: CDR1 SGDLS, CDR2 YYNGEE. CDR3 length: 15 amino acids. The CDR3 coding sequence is TGTGCCAGCAGCCCAGGGGGCTCTGGGGCCAACGTCCTGACTTTC. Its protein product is CASSPGGSGANVLTF.

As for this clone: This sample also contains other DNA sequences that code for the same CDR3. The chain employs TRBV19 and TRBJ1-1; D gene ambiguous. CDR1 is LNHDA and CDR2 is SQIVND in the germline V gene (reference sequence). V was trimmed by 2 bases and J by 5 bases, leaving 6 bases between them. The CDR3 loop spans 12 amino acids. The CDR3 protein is CASSILGTEAFF. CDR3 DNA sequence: TGTGCCAGTAGTATATTAGGAACTGAAGCTTTCTTT.

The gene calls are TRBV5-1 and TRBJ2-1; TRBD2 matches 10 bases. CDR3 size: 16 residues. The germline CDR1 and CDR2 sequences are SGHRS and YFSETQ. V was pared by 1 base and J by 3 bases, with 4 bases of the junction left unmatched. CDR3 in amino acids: CASSLSAGGFYNEQFF. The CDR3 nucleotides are TGCGCCAGCAGCTTGTCAGCGGGAGGGTTCTACAATGAGCAGTTCTTC. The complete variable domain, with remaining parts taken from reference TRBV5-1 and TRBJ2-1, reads KAGVTQTPRYLIKTRGQQVTLSCSPISGHRSVSWYQQTPGQGLQFLFEYFSETQRNKGNFPGRFSGRQFSNSRSEMNVSTLELGDSALYLCASSLSAGGFYNEQFFGPGTRLTVL.

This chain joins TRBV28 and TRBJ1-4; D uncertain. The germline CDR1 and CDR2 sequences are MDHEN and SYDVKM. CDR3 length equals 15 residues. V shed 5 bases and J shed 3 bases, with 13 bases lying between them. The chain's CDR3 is CASSTSKGANEKLFF. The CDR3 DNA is TGTGCCAGCAGTACTTCTAAGGGCGCTAATGAAAAACTGTTTTTT.